In this sample, the clone carrying this T cell receptor beta chain turned up a few times. Its target is not known. TCRdb used MiXCR to reprocess the 5' RACE reads, holding one entry per CDR3 protein. The table includes around 330,000 distinct CDR3 sequences, roughly 3.5% detected once. This entry belongs to a study of T cells after yellow fever vaccination. Overall study findings and caveats: A small share of clonotypes appeared in both CD4 and CD8 compartments. Contaminating bulk clonotypes could be abundant in FACS-sorted repertoires. It was a weaker secondary response, yet one that peaked faster, at day 5 versus 15.

The CDR3 loop spans 13 amino acids. CDR1 is LNHDA and CDR2 is SQIVND in the germline V gene (reference sequence). V lost 8 bases to trimming and J lost 2 bases, with 13 bases between them. The specimen comprised PBMCs, sampled on the day of the yellow fever booster vaccination. This clonotype was obtained from a man aged 18-30 years who received the YFV17D yellow fever vaccine. The chain combines TRBV19 with TRBJ2-7; D might be TRBD2 (5 bases). The CDR3 DNA reads TGTGCCAGTCTAGGAACGGGAACCTACGAGCAGTACTTC. Encoded protein: CASLGTGTYEQYF.